This passage covers 18 T cell receptor beta chains from one sample sequenced in a study of cytomegalovirus exposure and HLA in healthy donors. Some clones are missing from TCRdb's copy, which holds only in-frame ones; the method was immunoSEQ multiplex PCR. There are 200,000 to 250,000 clones in the sample; around four fifths occur only once, and roughly 6% lies in the top ten. Sequencing input: PBMCs. The receptors were gathered from a young woman in good health and CMV-seronegative.

This sequence joins TRBV29-1 and TRBJ2-3; 7 bases are a match to TRBD1. V was clipped by 5 bases and J by 3 bases; unmatched bases: 11. Per germline, CDR1 SQVTM and CDR2 ANQGSEA. The CDR3 length is 15 residues. The DNA for the CDR3 is TGCAGCGTTTGGAACCCAGGGGGTGGGACAGATACGCAGTATTTT. As protein: CSVWNPGGGTDTQYF.

The chain employs TRBV2 and TRBJ2-7; 10 bases map to TRBD1. Trimming removed 6 bases from V and 3 bases from J; junction bases left unmatched: 8. The V gene's germline CDR1 is SNHLY and CDR2 FYNNEI. The CDR3 runs to 15 residues. CDR3 protein: CASREGQGTHYEQYF. The CDR3 nucleotides read TGTGCCAGCAGGGAGGGACAGGGGACCCACTACGAGCAGTACTTC.

A few counts support this clone. This chain links TRBV15 with TRBJ2-2; D is unclear. Germline CDR1 and CDR2: LNHNV and YYDKDF (reference sequence). The V gene lost 5 bases and the J gene lost 3 bases, with 7 bases spanning the gap. CDR3 size: 13 residues. Written as DNA, the CDR3 is TGTGCCACCAGCCGAACTCACACCGGGGAGCTGTTTTTT. Protein sequence: CATSRTHTGELFF. Based on the CDR3 plus reference TRBV15 and TRBJ2-2, the full variable domain is DAMVIQNPRYQVTQFGKPVTLSCSQTLNHNVMYWYQQKSSQAPKLLFHYYDKDFNNEADTPDNFQSRRPNTSFCFLDIRSPGLGDTAMYLCATSRTHTGELFFGEGSRLTVL.

This clone was detected a few times. The chain joins TRBV7-9 to TRBJ1-4, with no clear D. The germline V and J ends were trimmed by 4 bases and 5 bases, with 8 bases remaining between them. CDR1 and CDR2 from the germline V gene are SEHNR and FQNEAQ (reference sequence). The CDR3 runs to 13 residues. The CDR3 DNA reads TGTGCCAGCAGCTCCGGGCTGAATGAAAAACTGTTTTTT. Translated, it gives CASSSGLNEKLFF.

The chain carries TRBV9 and TRBJ2-4, with D perhaps TRBD2 (5 bases). Germline CDR1 SGDLS, CDR2 YYNGEE. The CDR3 extends over 12 amino acids. The V gene lost 5 bases and the J gene lost 8 bases, with 11 bases spanning the gap. CDR3 in DNA: TGTGCCAGCAGAAGTCCGCGGGACATTCAGTACTTC. This gives the protein CASRSPRDIQYF.

The chain uses TRBV4-1 and TRBJ2-5, with 9 positions matching TRBD1. The CDR3 spans 17 residues. Per the germline V gene, CDR1 is MGHRA and CDR2 is YSYEKL. V lost 0 bases and J lost 4; bases outside the gene matches: 9. The CDR3 DNA follows: TGCGCCAGCAGCCAAGATCCTGGACAGGGGTTTGGAGAGACCCAGTACTTC. Its protein is CASSQDPGQGFGETQYF.

The genes are TRBV5-4 and TRBJ2-1; 12 nucleotides agree with TRBD2. The CDR3 totals 15 residues. Trimming cost V 4 bases and J 8 bases; bases outside gene matches: 7. Germline V gene sequence: CDR1 SGHNT, CDR2 YYREEE (reference sequence). This CDR3 is CASSLTSGSIHEQFF. The CDR3 DNA is TGTGCCAGCAGCCTGACTAGCGGGAGTATCCATGAGCAGTTCTTC.

The J gene is TRBJ2-1, the V gene TRBV2; 8 bases agree with TRBD2. V lost 3 bases to trimming and J lost 8 bases; unmatched junction nucleotides: 6. The V gene's germline CDR1 is SNHLY and CDR2 FYNNEI. This CDR3 is 14 amino acids long. CDR3 residues: CASSETGGLDEQFF. CDR3 DNA sequence: TGTGCCAGCAGTGAGACGGGAGGGCTCGATGAGCAGTTCTTC.

The CDR3 protein is CSVHRVSFSGNTIYF. In nucleotides, the CDR3 is TGCAGCGTCCACAGGGTGTCCTTCTCTGGAAACACCATATATTTT. The chain carries TRBV29-1 and TRBJ1-3; perhaps TRBD1 as D (6 bases). V was pared by 6 bases and J by 0 bases, with 15 bases between. The germline V gene encodes CDR1 SQVTM and CDR2 ANQGSEA. This CDR3 comprises 15 residues.

This chain joins TRBV14 and TRBJ1-6, with 9 bases lining up with TRBD1. Germline-derived CDR1 and CDR2 are SGHDN and FVKESK. This CDR3 is 14 amino acids long. J was trimmed by 9 bases and V by 2 bases; bases with no gene match: 2. CDR3 protein: CASSQWTGVSPLHF. As DNA, the CDR3 is TGTGCCAGCAGCCAATGGACAGGGGTTTCACCCCTCCACTTT.

The chain joins TRBV4-1 to TRBJ1-6, with unresolved D. Per germline, CDR1 MGHRA and CDR2 YSYEKL. V was clipped by 4 bases and J by 7 bases, with 8 bases between them. CDR3 length: 13 residues. The CDR3 spells CASSPAGNSPLHF. In DNA, the CDR3 is TGCGCCAGCAGCCCCGCGGGCAATTCACCCCTCCACTTT.

The chain combines TRBV14 with TRBJ2-1; TRBD1 is a possible D gene (6 bases). CDR1 and CDR2 (germline): SGHDN, FVKESK. V was pared by 4 bases and J by 4 bases, with 14 bases between. This CDR3 is built from 15 residues. The CDR3 sequence: CASSPGQRWYNEQFF. The CDR3 nucleotides read TGTGCCAGCAGCCCAGGACAGCGTTGGTACAATGAGCAGTTCTTC.

The chain couples TRBV29-1 to TRBJ1-1, with 11 bases identical to TRBD1. V dropped 6 bases and J dropped 7; count of bases not matched to a gene: 10. CDR3 length: 14 residues. Germline CDR1 SQVTM, CDR2 ANQGSEA. CDR3 sequence: CSVAGDRGWGEAFF. The CDR3 DNA follows: TGCAGCGTCGCGGGGGACAGGGGGTGGGGTGAAGCTTTCTTT.

The rearrangement joins TRBV2 to TRBJ2-7, with 7 bases that match TRBD2. The length of the CDR3 is 15 residues. After removal of 6 bases from V and 0 bases from J, the junction contained 8 bases not matched to a gene. Germline CDR1 is SNHLY and CDR2 is FYNNEI. The CDR3 DNA is TGTGCCAGCAGCGTTCTAGCGGAGAGCTCCTACGAGCAGTACTTC. Its translation: CASSVLAESSYEQYF.

This clone was recorded only once. The J gene is TRBJ1-1, the V gene TRBV27; D is possibly TRBD1 (6 bases). The CDR3 extends over 11 amino acids. The germline gives CDR1 MNHEY, CDR2 SMNVEV (reference sequence). V shed 7 bases and J shed 8 bases, with 11 bases lying between them. CDR3 loop: CASIIGQEAFF. For the CDR3, the DNA is TGTGCCAGCATTATCGGACAGGAAGCTTTCTTT.

The chain has TRBV5-1 and TRBJ2-3, with 12 bases aligning to TRBD2. V lost 4 bases, J lost 1 base, and 4 bases stayed unmatched. The germline V gene has CDR1 SGHRS and CDR2 YFSETQ. This CDR3 is 16 amino acids long. CDR3 DNA sequence: TGCGCCAGCAGCCTCCGACTAGCGGGAGGCACAGATACGCAGTATTTT. Its protein is CASSLRLAGGTDTQYF.

V gene TRBV9 combines with J gene TRBJ2-4; weak D call: TRBD1 (6 bases). The germline gives CDR1 SGDLS, CDR2 YYNGEE. This CDR3 spans 14 amino acids. The V end lost 3 bases, the J end lost 6 bases, and 13 bases lay between the germline ends. The CDR3 sequence: CASSGTTGSNIQYF. CDR3 DNA sequence: TGTGCCAGCAGCGGGACGACAGGATCAAACATTCAGTACTTC.

The chain couples TRBV5-1 to TRBJ1-1, with D maybe TRBD1 (5 bases). The CDR3 has 14 amino acids. Germline CDR1 SGHRS, CDR2 YFSETQ. V lost 3 bases and J lost 3, with 12 bases in between. The CDR3 DNA is TGCGCCAGCAGCTCCAACCGGGGGGACACTGAAGCTTTCTTT. It specifies CASSSNRGDTEAFF.